This note documents a single T cell receptor beta chain sequence. This clone has just a few counts. Its specific antigen is unknown. No much larger clone is present one base from it, and per-base qualities are unavailable. This sample is drawn from a study of blood T cell repertoires in COVID-19 (TCRdb year 2020). Background on the whole study: Samples covering the acute and convalescent phases of COVID-19 were provided by collaborators in the United States, Italy and Spain. The material from the prospective study consisted of cDNA or gDNA derived from T cells, B-cell-depleted T cells, or PBMCs. Subjects who had been exposed to COVID-19, were actively infected with it, or had recovered from it provided the deeply sampled blood TCRbeta repertoires that made up the dataset. The repertoires were released in a freely available public database intended as a resource for research on the immune response to SARS-CoV-2. Samples were obtained from the ongoing ImmuneRACE study (first 160 participants) and from 1,200 or so subjects provided by 6 global collaborators. Nearly every sample came with metadata listing a de-identified subject ID, COVID-19 status, age in years and sex. HLA class I and class II types, where available, came from metadata supplied by the sample provider rather than from assay-based typing.

TCRbeta CDR3 regions were amplified from genomic DNA using the immunoSEQ Assay, a bias-controlled multiplex PCR. For the original study's pipeline: The number of nucleated cells in each sample was estimated from the amplification of reference gene primers within the assay. To quantify the absolute abundance of each unique TCRbeta CDR3 rearrangement, sequence reads were collapsed and filtered. For each sample, productive Simpson clonality was calculated by taking the square root of Simpson's diversity index across productive rearrangements. The immuneACCESS repertoire file appears here via TCRdb, limited to in-frame rearrangements. These files lack a portion of the clones; in checked studies, under half of the deficit traces to unresolved V genes, and the cause of the others is not known. V and J calls and clone size are given by that table; D and trimming were obtained from the DNA. The sample profile shows about 170,000 clones; approximately 87% of them were found once. In total, the top ten clones hold approximately 11% of the sample.

One collaborating source in Seattle enrolled patients during active infection and followed them longitudinally through the course of disease. Each collaborating institution followed its own protocols to collect whole blood in K2EDTA tubes. Collaborator samples were shipped for TCRbeta analysis as frozen whole blood, isolated PBMCs, or DNA extracted from either sample type. Broad study findings and their caveats: The amount of clinical and demographic metadata varied by source and participant and was provided uncurated.

V drops 4 bases and J drops 4 bases, leaving 11 bases in between. CDR1 is given as LNHDA and CDR2 as SQIVND, both from the germline V gene (reference sequence). The CDR3 covers 14 residues, taking in both the cysteine and the phenylalanine. Only CDR3 DNA remains: 42 bases, in frame from the first base. This clonotype originated in a woman aged 55-69 years with COVID-19, enrolled during active disease. The chain is encoded by TRBV19 joined to TRBJ1-5; a weak D assignment points to TRBD1 (5 bases agree). What was sequenced was peripheral blood. The DNA is TGTGCCAGTAGTACTGACAGAGTTAATCAGCCCCAGCATTTT. This is translated as CASSTDRVNQPQHF.